The 21 T cell receptor beta chains below were found in one sample sequenced in a study of Ad26.COV2.S vaccination and SARS-CoV-2 variants. Indicated treatment: 15 to 20 received Ad26.COV2.S at low or high dose, single or two shots; about 5 received placebo; per-sample allocation not given. Specimens were obtained on day 63 following the first vaccine or placebo injection. Assay: immunoSEQ multiplex PCR; the TCRdb copy retains only in-frame clones and omits some. Among 350,000 to 600,000 clones, roughly nine tenths were seen once, and the ten largest hold 1.7%. Sample: peripheral blood, taken in a trial of Ad26.COV2.S vaccine versus placebo. These receptor sequences come from a person between 18 and 59 years old who received the Ad26.COV2.S COVID-19 vaccine or a placebo.

J is TRBJ1-1 and V is TRBV7-9; 7 positions match TRBD1. Looked up from germline, CDR1 is SEHNR and CDR2 is FQNEAQ (reference sequence). J was trimmed by 3 bases and V by 3 bases; bases with no gene match: 1. The CDR3 sequence is 13 residues long. CDR3 nucleotide sequence: TGTGCCAGCAGCTTTGACAGGGACACTGAAGCTTTCTTT. Its translation: CASSFDRDTEAFF.

The chain has TRBV6-5 and TRBJ2-5, with 7 bases lining up with TRBD2. CDR1 is MNHEY and CDR2 is SVGAGI in the germline V gene. After removal of 7 bases from V and 2 bases from J, the junction contained 10 bases not matched to a gene. There are 15 residues in the CDR3. The CDR3 DNA follows: TGTGCCAGCAACTTACAGGCGGGACTACAAGAGACCCAGTACTTC. Translating gives CASNLQAGLQETQYF.

The chain is built from TRBV27 and TRBJ2-1; TRBD1 matches 7 bases. The CDR3 length is 14 residues. CDR1 is MNHEY and CDR2 is SMNVEV in the germline V gene (reference sequence). Trimming at V came to 7 bases and at J to 6 bases, leaving 9 bases not matched to a gene. The CDR3 bases are TGTGCCAGCATACATCGGGCAGGGGGCAATGAGCAGTTCTTC. This gives the protein CASIHRAGGNEQFF.

This clone has just one count. The rearrangement joins TRBV24-1 to TRBJ2-1; maybe TRBD1 (6 bases). Trimming shortened V by 4 bases and J by 1 base, and 10 bases separated the two germline ends. The CDR3 is 15 residues long. Germline values: CDR1 KGHDR, CDR2 SFDVKD. The CDR3 spells CATSEPTGSYNEQFF. The CDR3 DNA sequence: TGTGCCACCAGTGAACCTACAGGGTCCTACAATGAGCAGTTCTTC.

This sequence joins TRBV10-2 and TRBJ2-7; 9 positions agree with TRBD1. This CDR3 has 15 residues. Per the germline V gene, CDR1 is WSHSY and CDR2 is SAAADI. The trim removed 5 bases at V and 4 bases at J, leaving 9 bases unmatched. In DNA, the CDR3 is TGCGCCAGCAGTACTCCGGGACAGGGCTGGTACGAGCAGTACTTC. It specifies CASSTPGQGWYEQYF.

The V and J genes are TRBV27 and TRBJ2-1; 7 nucleotides line up with TRBD1. The CDR3 has 13 residues. J gave up 9 bases and V 5 bases, and 7 bases lay outside the gene matches. CDR1 is MNHEY, CDR2 SMNVEV, per germline (reference sequence). CDR3 loop: CASSQTGLSEQFF. Written as DNA, the CDR3 is TGTGCCAGCAGTCAGACAGGGTTGAGTGAGCAGTTCTTC.

The rearrangement links TRBV9 to TRBJ1-2; 7 bases are a match to TRBD1. The V and J ends lost 2 bases and 0 bases, in that order; junction bases with no gene match: 7. CDR1 is SGDLS and CDR2 is YYNGEE in the germline V gene. This CDR3 has 16 amino acids. The CDR3 protein is CASSVNRDRTNYGYTF. For the CDR3, the DNA is TGTGCCAGCAGCGTCAACAGGGACAGAACTAACTATGGCTACACCTTC.

The chain carries TRBV18 and TRBJ1-1; 7 bases match TRBD1. CDR3 size: 15 residues. V shed 3 bases, J shed 1 base, and the junction held 5 bases outside the gene matches. The germline gives CDR1 KGHSH, CDR2 LQKENI. The CDR3 sequence is CASSPTTGENTEAFF. The CDR3 DNA sequence: TGTGCCAGCTCACCTACCACAGGGGAGAACACTGAAGCTTTCTTT.

The chain has TRBV19 and TRBJ2-1; D is possibly TRBD2 (7 bases). V was cut by 6 bases and J by 6 bases, with 21 bases left in between. This CDR3 has 16 amino acids. The germline V gene has CDR1 LNHDA and CDR2 SQIVND (reference sequence). The CDR3 DNA follows: TGTGCCAGTAGCTGGGGGGGAGGTCCAGGGGTCAATGAGCAGTTCTTC. This encodes CASSWGGGPGVNEQFF.

This chain links TRBV5-1 with TRBJ1-6; possible D gene TRBD1, 6 bases. V dropped 3 bases and J dropped 10 bases, with 17 bases sitting between them. The CDR3 spans 15 residues. Germline V CDR1 and CDR2: SGHRS, YFSETQ. The DNA of the CDR3 is TGCGCCAGCAGCTCCCAGAGGGGGTCTGGATCACCCCTCCACTTT. This gives the protein CASSSQRGSGSPLHF.

In DNA, the CDR3 is TGTGCCAGCAGCTTCAGGCAGGTGGCCCACTACGAGCAGTACTTC. Translated: CASSFRQVAHYEQYF. The chain uses TRBV11-2 and TRBJ2-7; D remains unclear. Deletions cut 3 bases from V and 3 bases from J, with 15 bases between. CDR1 is SGHAT and CDR2 is FQNNGV in the germline V gene. This CDR3 is built from 15 residues.

The chain links TRBV5-4 to TRBJ1-2, with D possibly TRBD1 on 5 matching bases. The CDR3 totals 16 residues. Per germline, CDR1 SGHNT and CDR2 YYREEE (reference sequence). V lost 4 bases and J lost 0, with 16 bases in between. In DNA, the CDR3 is TGTGCCAGCAGCAAGGCAGGGAGCGAAGCTAACTATGGCTACACCTTC. It translates to CASSKAGSEANYGYTF.

The J gene is TRBJ2-7, the V gene TRBV5-1; TRBD1 might be the D (6 bases). Trimming took off 0 bases at V and 0 bases at J, with 16 bases between the two ends. The CDR3 length is 17 residues. Germline V gives CDR1 SGHRS, CDR2 YFSETQ. The CDR3 reads CASSLVGAGDTSYEQYF. The CDR3 DNA reads TGCGCCAGCAGCTTGGTAGGGGCAGGGGACACCTCCTACGAGCAGTACTTC.

The gene calls are TRBV7-3 and TRBJ2-7; D uncertain. The CDR3 has 13 residues. V lost 1 base to trimming and J lost 6 bases, with 10 bases between them. Germline V lookup: CDR1 SGHTA, CDR2 FQGTGA. The chain's CDR3 is CASSLSKNGEQYF. CDR3 DNA sequence: TGTGCCAGCAGCTTAAGTAAAAATGGCGAGCAGTACTTC.

V gene TRBV11-2 combines with J gene TRBJ1-4; possibly TRBD1 for D (6 bases). Germline V CDR1 and CDR2: SGHAT, FQNNGV. CDR3 size: 15 residues. V lost 3 bases to trimming and J lost 3 bases, with 11 bases between them. CDR3 nucleotides: TGTGCCAGCAGCTTCGGACAGTTGGCTAATGAAAAACTGTTTTTT. Translating it yields CASSFGQLANEKLFF. Full variable domain (missing parts from reference TRBV11-2 and TRBJ1-4): EAGVAQSPRYKIIEKRQSVAFWCNPISGHATLYWYQQILGQGPKLLIQFQNNGVVDDSQLPKDRFSAERLKGVDSTLKIQPAKLEDSAVYLCASSFGQLANEKLFFGSGTQLSVL.

V usage is TRBV5-4 and J usage is TRBJ2-2, with a tentative D call TRBD1 (6 bases). CDR1 and CDR2 from the germline V gene are SGHNT and YYREEE (reference sequence). The CDR3 has 15 amino acids. The V and J ends lost 4 bases and 0 bases respectively, with 10 bases between them. The DNA for the CDR3 is TGTGCCAGCAGCCCACAGGGCGCGAACACCGGGGAGCTGTTTTTT. This translates into CASSPQGANTGELFF. The full variable domain, in which reference TRBV5-4 and TRBJ2-2 provide the parts outside the CDR3, is ETGVTQSPTHLIKTRGQQVTLRCSSQSGHNTVSWYQQALGQGPQFIFQYYREEENGRGNFPPRFSGLQFPNYSSELNVNALELDDSALYLCASSPQGANTGELFFGEGSRLTVL.

The chain couples TRBV6-5 to TRBJ1-2; 9 nucleotides match TRBD1. Germline loops: CDR1 MNHEY, CDR2 SVGAGI. This CDR3 contains 15 residues. The junction had 9 bases not matched to a gene; V was cut back by 7 bases and J by 3 bases. CDR3 loop: CASKKGQGMDYGYTF. The CDR3 region has the DNA TGTGCCAGCAAGAAAGGACAGGGGATGGACTATGGCTACACCTTC.

The V call is TRBV7-3, the J call TRBJ2-3; 7 positions agree with TRBD1. This CDR3 comprises 15 residues. CDR1 and CDR2 (germline): SGHTA, FQGTGA. Trimming took 4 bases from V and 2 from J; bases not matched to a gene: 6. Here the CDR3 DNA reads TGTGCCAGCAGCTCGGGACAGACCTTCACAGATACGCAGTATTTT. Translated: CASSSGQTFTDTQYF.

The J gene is TRBJ2-7, the V gene TRBV5-5, with D possibly TRBD1 on 6 matching bases. The germline V gene has CDR1 SGHKS and CDR2 YYEKEE (reference sequence). Trimming stripped 0 bases from V and 3 bases from J, with 13 bases between. The CDR3 has 15 amino acids. This CDR3 reads CASSLGRQEYYEQYF. The CDR3 nucleotides read TGTGCCAGCAGCTTGGGAAGACAGGAGTACTACGAGCAGTACTTC.

V is TRBV19 and J is TRBJ1-5; weak D call: TRBD1 (5 bases). The germline V and J ends were trimmed by 7 bases and 4 bases, with 17 bases remaining between them. Germline V CDR1 and CDR2: LNHDA, SQIVND (reference sequence). This CDR3 has 15 amino acids. The CDR3 is CASTTPAGPNQPQHF. CDR3 in DNA: TGTGCCAGTACCACCCCGGCAGGGCCGAATCAGCCCCAGCATTTT. The full variable domain, rest sourced from reference TRBV19 and TRBJ1-5, is DGGITQSPKYLFRKEGQNVTLSCEQNLNHDAMYWYRQDPGQGLRLIYYSQIVNDFQKGDIAEGYSVSREKKESFPLTVTSAQKNPTAFYLCASTTPAGPNQPQHFGDGTRLSIL.

The chain carries TRBV6-9 and TRBJ2-4; possibly TRBD1 for D (6 bases). The CDR3 is 18 residues long. Germline CDR1 is MNHGY and CDR2 is SVAAGI. Trimming removed 5 bases at V and 0 bases at J, with 20 bases between. CDR3: CASSITRRDNQAKNIQYF. The CDR3 DNA reads as TGTGCCAGCAGTATAACCCGCCGGGACAACCAAGCCAAAAACATTCAGTACTTC.